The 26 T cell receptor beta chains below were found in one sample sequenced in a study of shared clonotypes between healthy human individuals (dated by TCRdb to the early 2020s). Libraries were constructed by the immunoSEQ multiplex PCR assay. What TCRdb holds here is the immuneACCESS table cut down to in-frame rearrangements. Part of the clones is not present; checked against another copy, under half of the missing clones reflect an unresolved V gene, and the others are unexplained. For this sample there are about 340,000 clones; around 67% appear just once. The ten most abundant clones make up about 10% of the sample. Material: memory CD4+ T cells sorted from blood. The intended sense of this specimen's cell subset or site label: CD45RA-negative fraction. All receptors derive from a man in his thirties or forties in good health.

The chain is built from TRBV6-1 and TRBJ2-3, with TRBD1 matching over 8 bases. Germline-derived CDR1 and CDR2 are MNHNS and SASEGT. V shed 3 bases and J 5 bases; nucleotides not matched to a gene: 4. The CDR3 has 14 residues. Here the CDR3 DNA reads TGTGCCAGCAGTGACAGGGGGCTTAGAGATACGCAGTATTTT. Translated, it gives CASSDRGLRDTQYF.

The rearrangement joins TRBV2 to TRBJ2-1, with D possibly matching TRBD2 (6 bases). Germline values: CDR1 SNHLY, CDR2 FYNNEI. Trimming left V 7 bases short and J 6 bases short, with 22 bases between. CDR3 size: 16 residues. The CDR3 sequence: CASKELTSRASNEQFF. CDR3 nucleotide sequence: TGTGCCAGCAAAGAGCTTACTAGCCGGGCAAGCAATGAGCAGTTCTTC.

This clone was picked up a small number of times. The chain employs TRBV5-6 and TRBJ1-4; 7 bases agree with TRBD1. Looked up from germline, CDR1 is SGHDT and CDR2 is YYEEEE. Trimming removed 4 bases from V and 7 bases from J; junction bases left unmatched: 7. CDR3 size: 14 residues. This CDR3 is CASSPRGRVEKLFF. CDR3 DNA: TGTGCCAGCAGCCCAAGGGGGCGGGTTGAAAAACTGTTTTTT. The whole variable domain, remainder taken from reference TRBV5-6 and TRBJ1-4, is DAGVTQSPTHLIKTRGQQVTLRCSPKSGHDTVSWYQQALGQGPQFIFQYYEEEERQRGNFPDRFSGHQFPNYSSELNVNALLLGDSALYLCASSPRGRVEKLFFGSGTQLSVL.

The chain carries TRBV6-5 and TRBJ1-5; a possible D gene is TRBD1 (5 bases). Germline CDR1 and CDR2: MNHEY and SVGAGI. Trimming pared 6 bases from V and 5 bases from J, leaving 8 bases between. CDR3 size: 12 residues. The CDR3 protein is CASSQGYQPQHF. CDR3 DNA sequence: TGTGCCAGCAGCCAGGGCTATCAGCCCCAGCATTTT.

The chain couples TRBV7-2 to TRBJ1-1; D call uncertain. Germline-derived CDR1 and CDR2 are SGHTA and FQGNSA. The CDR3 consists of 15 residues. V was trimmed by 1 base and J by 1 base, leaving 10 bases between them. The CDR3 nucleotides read TGTGCCAGCAGCTTAGGTGTGGTGGGGAACACTGAAGCTTTCTTT. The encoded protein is CASSLGVVGNTEAFF.

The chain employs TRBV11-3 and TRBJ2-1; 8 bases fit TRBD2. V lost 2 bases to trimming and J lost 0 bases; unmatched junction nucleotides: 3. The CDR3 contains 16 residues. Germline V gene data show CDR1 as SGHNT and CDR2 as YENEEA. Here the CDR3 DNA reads TGTGCCAGCAGCTTAACTAGCGGAAGCTCCTACAATGAGCAGTTCTTC. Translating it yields CASSLTSGSSYNEQFF. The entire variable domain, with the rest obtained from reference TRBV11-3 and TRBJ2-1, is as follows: EAGVVQSPRYKIIEKKQPVAFWCNPISGHNTLYWYLQNLGQGPELLIRYENEEAVDDSQLPKDRFSAERLKGVDSTLKIQPAELGDSAVYLCASSLTSGSSYNEQFFGPGTRLTVL.

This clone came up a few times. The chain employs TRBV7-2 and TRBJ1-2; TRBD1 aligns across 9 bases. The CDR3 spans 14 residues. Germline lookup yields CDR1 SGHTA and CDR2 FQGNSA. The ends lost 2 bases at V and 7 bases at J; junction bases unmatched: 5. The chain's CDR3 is CASSLQTGGFGYTF. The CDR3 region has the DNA TGTGCCAGCAGCTTACAAACAGGGGGCTTTGGCTACACCTTC.

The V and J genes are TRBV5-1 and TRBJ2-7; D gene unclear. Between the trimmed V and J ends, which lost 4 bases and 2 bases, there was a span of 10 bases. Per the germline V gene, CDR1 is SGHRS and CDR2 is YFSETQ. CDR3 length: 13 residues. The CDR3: CASSPTVTYEQYF. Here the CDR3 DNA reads TGCGCCAGCAGCCCCACGGTGACCTACGAGCAGTACTTC.

The CDR3 DNA reads as TGTGCCAGTAGTACGAGTCCAGGACAGGGAAAAATTGAAGCTTTCTTT. It codes for CASSTSPGQGKIEAFF. This chain joins TRBV19 and TRBJ1-1, with 8 positions matching TRBD1. V gave up 4 bases and J gave up 7 bases; unmatched junction bases: 14. Germline lookup yields CDR1 LNHDA and CDR2 SQIVND (reference sequence). There are 16 residues in the CDR3.

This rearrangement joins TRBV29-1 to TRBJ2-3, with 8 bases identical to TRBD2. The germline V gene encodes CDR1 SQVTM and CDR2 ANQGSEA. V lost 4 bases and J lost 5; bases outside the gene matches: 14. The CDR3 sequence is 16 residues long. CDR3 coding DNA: TGCAGCGTTGCATCGGGGAACCCGGGACTAGGAGATACGCAGTATTTT. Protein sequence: CSVASGNPGLGDTQYF.

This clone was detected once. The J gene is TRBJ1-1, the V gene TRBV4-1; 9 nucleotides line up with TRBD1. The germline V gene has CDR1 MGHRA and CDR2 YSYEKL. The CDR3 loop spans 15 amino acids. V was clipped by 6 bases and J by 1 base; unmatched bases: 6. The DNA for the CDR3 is TGCGCCAGCAGACAGGGGGCGCGGGGGAACACTGAAGCTTTCTTT. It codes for CASRQGARGNTEAFF.

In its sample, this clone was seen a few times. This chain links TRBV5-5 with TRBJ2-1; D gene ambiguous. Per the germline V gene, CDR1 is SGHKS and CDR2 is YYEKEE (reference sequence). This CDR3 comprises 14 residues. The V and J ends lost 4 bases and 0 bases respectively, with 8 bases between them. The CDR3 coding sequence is TGTGCCAGCAGCAGCCTAAGCTCCTACAATGAGCAGTTCTTC. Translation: CASSSLSSYNEQFF.

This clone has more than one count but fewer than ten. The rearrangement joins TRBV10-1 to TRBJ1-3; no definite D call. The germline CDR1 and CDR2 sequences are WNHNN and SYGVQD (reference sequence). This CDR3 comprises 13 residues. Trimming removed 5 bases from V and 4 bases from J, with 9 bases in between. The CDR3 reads CASSSAAGNTIYF. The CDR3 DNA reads TGCGCCAGCAGTTCAGCTGCAGGAAACACCATATATTTT.

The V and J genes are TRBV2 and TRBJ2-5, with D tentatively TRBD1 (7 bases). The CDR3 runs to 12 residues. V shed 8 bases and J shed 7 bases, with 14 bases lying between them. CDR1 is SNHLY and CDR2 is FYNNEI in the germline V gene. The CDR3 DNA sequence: TGTGCCAGCGTGGCAGGGGGGTGGACCCAGTACTTC. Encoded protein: CASVAGGWTQYF.

This chain's CDR3 is CASSWGRSGRPQETQYF. The CDR3 bases are TGTGCCAGTAGTTGGGGGCGGAGCGGGAGGCCCCAAGAGACCCAGTACTTC. The chain carries TRBV19 and TRBJ2-5; 9 bases align to TRBD2. The CDR3 is 17 residues long. V shed 5 bases, J shed 1 base, and the junction held 11 bases outside the gene matches. Germline CDR1 LNHDA, CDR2 SQIVND (reference sequence).

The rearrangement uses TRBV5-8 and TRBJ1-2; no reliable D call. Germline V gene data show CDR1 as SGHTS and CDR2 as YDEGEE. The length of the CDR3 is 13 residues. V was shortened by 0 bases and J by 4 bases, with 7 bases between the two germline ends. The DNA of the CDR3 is TGTGCCAGCAGCTTGGATTTCAGCTATGGCTACACCTTC. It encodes CASSLDFSYGYTF.

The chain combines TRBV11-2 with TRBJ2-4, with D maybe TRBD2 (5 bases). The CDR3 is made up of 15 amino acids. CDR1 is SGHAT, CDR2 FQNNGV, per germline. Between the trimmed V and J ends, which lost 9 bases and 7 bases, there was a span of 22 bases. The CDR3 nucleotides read TGTGCCAGTCTGCCGGGGTCGGCGGGTGGGAACATTCAGTACTTC. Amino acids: CASLPGSAGGNIQYF.

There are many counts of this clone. The CDR3 spells CASRFELSGANVLTF. The CDR3, as DNA: TGCGCCAGCAGATTCGAACTGTCTGGGGCCAACGTCCTGACTTTC. V gene TRBV5-1 combines with J gene TRBJ2-6; D ambiguous. The CDR3 contains 15 residues. Germline CDR1 SGHRS, CDR2 YFSETQ. The ends were cut back, 5 bases at V and 1 base at J, with 10 bases in the middle.

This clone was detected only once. The CDR3 is CASSPRDRGPGYNEQFF. Here the CDR3 DNA reads TGTGCCAGCAGCCCCCGGGACCGGGGACCAGGTTACAATGAGCAGTTCTTC. The rearrangement links TRBV5-6 to TRBJ2-1, with D perhaps TRBD1 or TRBD2 (5 bases each). CDR1 is SGHDT and CDR2 is YYEEEE in the germline V gene. The CDR3 totals 17 residues. The V gene lost 4 bases and the J gene lost 4 bases, with 21 bases spanning the gap.

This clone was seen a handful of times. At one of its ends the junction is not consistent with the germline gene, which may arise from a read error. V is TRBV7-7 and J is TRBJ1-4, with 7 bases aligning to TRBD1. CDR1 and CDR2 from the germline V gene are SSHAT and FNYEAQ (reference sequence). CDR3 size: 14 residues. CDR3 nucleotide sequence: TGTGCTAGCAGCACTACGACAGGGTCTGAAAAACTGTTTTTT. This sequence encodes CASSTTTGSEKLFF.

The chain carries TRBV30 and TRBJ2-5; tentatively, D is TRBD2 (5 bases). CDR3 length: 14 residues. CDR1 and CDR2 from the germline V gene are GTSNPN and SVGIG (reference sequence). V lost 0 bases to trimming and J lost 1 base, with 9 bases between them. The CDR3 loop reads CAWSVGLAQETQYF. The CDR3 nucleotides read TGTGCCTGGAGTGTAGGGCTAGCCCAAGAGACCCAGTACTTC. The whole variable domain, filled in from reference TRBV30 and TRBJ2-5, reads SQTIHQWPATLVQPVGSPLSLECTVEGTSNPNLYWYRQAAGRGLQLLFYSVGIGQISSEVPQNLSASRPQDRQFILSSKKLLLSDSGFYLCAWSVGLAQETQYFGPGTRLLVL.

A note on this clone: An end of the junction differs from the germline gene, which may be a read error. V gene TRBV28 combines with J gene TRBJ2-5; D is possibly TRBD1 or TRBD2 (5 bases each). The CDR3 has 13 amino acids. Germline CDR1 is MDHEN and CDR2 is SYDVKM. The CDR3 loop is CASSSPSRDRRDF. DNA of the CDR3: TGTGCCAGCAGTTCACCCAGTCGGGACCGCCGGGACTTC.

The CDR3 loop reads CASGLTGAGELFF. The CDR3 nucleotides read TGTGCTAGTGGTTTGACGGGGGCCGGGGAGCTGTTTTTT. The chain is built from TRBV12-5 and TRBJ2-2, with D perhaps matching TRBD2 (6 bases). Looked up from germline, CDR1 is LGHNT and CDR2 is FRNRAP. The CDR3 sequence is 13 residues long. The germline V and J ends were trimmed by 2 bases and 6 bases, with 7 bases remaining between them.

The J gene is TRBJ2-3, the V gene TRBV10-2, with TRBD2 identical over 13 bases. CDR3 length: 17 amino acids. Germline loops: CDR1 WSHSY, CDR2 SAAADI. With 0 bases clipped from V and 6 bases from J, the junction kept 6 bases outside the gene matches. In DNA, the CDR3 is TGCGCCAGCAGTGAGTCGCGGACTAGCGGGAGTAGGGATACGCAGTATTTT. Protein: CASSESRTSGSRDTQYF.

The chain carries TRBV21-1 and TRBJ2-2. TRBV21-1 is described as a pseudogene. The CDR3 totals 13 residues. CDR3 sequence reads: CASSKVVSGELFF. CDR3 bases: TGTGCCAGCAGCAAAGTGGTGTCCGGGGAGCTGTTTTTT.

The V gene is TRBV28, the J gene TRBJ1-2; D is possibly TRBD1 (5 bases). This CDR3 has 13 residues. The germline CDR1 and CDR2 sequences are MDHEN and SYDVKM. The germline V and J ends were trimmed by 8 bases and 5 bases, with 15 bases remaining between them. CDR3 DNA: TGTGCCAGCTTCGGGGGGTTCCCTTATGGCTACACCTTC. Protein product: CASFGGFPYGYTF.